This TCR beta chain was sequenced in a study of shared clonotypes between healthy human individuals. Worth noting for this clone: This specimen includes other DNA sequences encoding the same CDR3.

Each subset's genomic DNA was split evenly across several immunoSEQ plates. Data came from immunoSEQ multiplex PCR; TCRdb stores just in-frame clones and leaves some out. Of 470,000 or so clones detected, over 70% appear once; the ten largest clones hold about 13%. Sequenced sample: PBMCs. The receptor was derived from a woman aged 40 to 50 in good health. Some clones in this sample may be carry-over from other donors' samples.

CDR3 nucleotide sequence: TGTGCCAGCAGCTTCAACGGGGGCGAAGCTTTCTTT. This sequence encodes CASSFNGGEAFF. The rearrangement links TRBV11-2 to TRBJ1-1, with TRBD1 as a possible D gene (6 bases). CDR1 and CDR2 (germline): SGHAT, FQNNGV. The CDR3 length is 12 residues. V lost 3 bases and J lost 8, with 10 bases in between.